The 32 T cell receptor beta chains in this list originate from one sample, sequenced in a study of CXCR3-negative and CXCR3-positive naive CD8 T cells. Researchers prepared the TRB cDNA libraries using 5' RACE with UMI labels. From its re-call of the 5' RACE reads, TCRdb lists each CDR3 protein once, without DNA. With 100,000 to 150,000 distinct CDR3 sequences in the sample, the ten largest clones hold less than 0.55%. The sample consisted of naive CXCR3- CD8+ T cells from blood. Specified subset: CD45RO-CCR7+CD27+CD95- naive CD8+ T cells lacking CXCR3 (TNR3-). These TCRs come from a human donor in good health. Some clones in this sample may be carry-over from other donors' samples.

The chain links TRBV6-2 or TRBV6-3 to TRBJ1-5; checking the TCRdb D call of TRBD1 is not possible without DNA. There are 14 residues in the CDR3. Looked up from germline, CDR1 is MNHEY and CDR2 is SVGEGT. CDR3 residues: CASSYVGSGQPQHF.

The rearrangement joins TRBV20-1 to TRBJ2-1; no DNA is available, so the TRBD2 call from TCRdb remains unchecked. CDR3 size: 18 residues. Germline CDR1 is DFQATT and CDR2 is SNEGSKA (reference sequence). The CDR3 loop is CSARDWASGRTSYNEQFF.

CDR3 sequence: CASSLTGSNEQFF. The chain employs TRBV11-3 and TRBJ2-1; checking the TCRdb D call of TRBD1 is not possible without DNA. This CDR3 contains 13 residues. The germline gives CDR1 SGHNT, CDR2 YENEEA.

This chain connects TRBV9 to TRBJ2-1. Germline CDR1 is SGDLS and CDR2 is YYNGEE. CDR3 size: 13 residues. The CDR3 here is CASSVADYNEQFF. Complete variable domain (other parts from reference TRBV9 and TRBJ2-1): DSGVTQTPKHLITATGQRVTLRCSPRSGDLSVYWYQQSLDQGLQFLIQYYNGEERAKGNILERFSAQQFPDLHSELNLSSLELGDSALYFCASSVADYNEQFFGPGTRLTVL.

V is TRBV28 and J is TRBJ1-1. CDR3 length: 14 residues. Germline lookup yields CDR1 MDHEN and CDR2 SYDVKM. CDR3 sequence: CASSAPRQPFGAFF.

The V call is TRBV3-1, the J call TRBJ2-7; TCRdb names TRBD1, which stays unverified in the absence of DNA. The CDR3 loop spans 14 amino acids. Germline values: CDR1 LGHDT, CDR2 YNNKEL (reference sequence). The CDR3 spells CASSPTGISYEQYF.

J is TRBJ1-3 and V is TRBV28; absent DNA, TCRdb's TRBD1 call cannot be checked. The CDR3 has 16 amino acids. Germline V gene data show CDR1 as MDHEN and CDR2 as SYDVKM. The CDR3 protein is CASSLDRGGPGNTIYF.

The V gene is TRBV5-1, the J gene TRBJ2-7; the TCRdb call, TRBD1, lacks DNA for checking. Per the germline V gene, CDR1 is SGHRS and CDR2 is YFSETQ. The CDR3 totals 12 residues. CDR3 in amino acids: CASSGGAYEQYF.

The chain couples TRBV21-1 to TRBJ2-7; TCRdb names TRBD1, which stays unverified in the absence of DNA. TRBV21-1 is deemed a pseudogene. The CDR3 sequence is 11 residues long. The CDR3 reads CASSGRTEQYF.

The chain joins TRBV29-1 to TRBJ2-4. CDR3 length: 16 amino acids. Germline CDR1 reads SQVTM; CDR2 reads ANQGSEA. The CDR3 protein is CSVFHNLHGAKNIQYF. Filled out from reference TRBV29-1 and TRBJ2-4, the complete variable domain reads SAVISQKPSRDICQRGTSLTIQCQVDSQVTMMFWYRQQPGQSLTLIATANQGSEATYESGFVIDKFPISRPNLTFSTLTVSNMSPEDSSIYLCSVFHNLHGAKNIQYFGAGTRLSVL.

This chain links TRBV7-6 with TRBJ2-2; TCRdb designates TRBD1, a call that cannot be tested without DNA. The CDR3 runs 16 residues. The V gene's germline CDR1 is SGHVS and CDR2 FNYEAQ. The CDR3: CASSHSPDRGGGELFF.

The chain links TRBV4-1 to TRBJ2-1; lacking DNA, the TRBD1 call made by TCRdb goes unchecked. CDR1 is MGHRA and CDR2 is YSYEKL in the germline V gene. The CDR3 is 15 residues long. The CDR3 spells CASSRGLRQGDEQFF.

The V and J genes are TRBV6-5 and TRBJ1-3. Looked up from germline, CDR1 is MNHEY and CDR2 is SVGAGI. The CDR3 runs to 15 residues. The CDR3 sequence: CASTNQRGRGNTIYF.

The CDR3 sequence is CASSVPTELAGETQYF. V and J are TRBV9 and TRBJ2-5; the TRBD2 assignment by TCRdb is unverifiable without DNA. The CDR3 contains 16 residues. Germline V gives CDR1 SGDLS, CDR2 YYNGEE.

V gene TRBV12-3 or TRBV12-4 combines with J gene TRBJ1-5; with no DNA, the TCRdb D assignment of TRBD1 cannot be verified. There are 15 residues in the CDR3. CDR3 sequence: CASSDYQGDFQPQHF.

This sequence joins TRBV7-9 and TRBJ2-1; TCRdb's D call of TRBD1 is untestable without DNA. Germline V lookup: CDR1 SEHNR, CDR2 FQNEAQ (reference sequence). The CDR3 covers 13 residues. The CDR3 loop is CASSLIWGDEQFF.

V is TRBV29-1 and J is TRBJ2-5; TCRdb calls TRBD1, which cannot be checked without DNA. The CDR3 runs 14 residues. CDR1 and CDR2 (germline): SQVTM, ANQGSEA. This CDR3 reads CSARGSYSQETQYF.

The V call is TRBV29-1, the J call TRBJ2-5. Germline V gene data show CDR1 as SQVTM and CDR2 as ANQGSEA. The CDR3 extends over 14 amino acids. The CDR3 spells CSVVWTTVLETQYF. Combining the CDR3 with reference TRBV29-1 and TRBJ2-5 gives the whole variable domain SAVISQKPSRDICQRGTSLTIQCQVDSQVTMMFWYRQQPGQSLTLIATANQGSEATYESGFVIDKFPISRPNLTFSTLTVSNMSPEDSSIYLCSVVWTTVLETQYFGPGTRLLVL.

This rearrangement joins TRBV13 to TRBJ2-5; there is no DNA to check the TCRdb D call of TRBD1. There are 16 residues in the CDR3. CDR1 and CDR2 from the germline V gene are PRHDT and FYEKMQ (reference sequence). CDR3 in amino acids: CASRRPGERGQETQYF.

V gene TRBV5-1 combines with J gene TRBJ2-7; TCRdb's D gene call, TRBD1, goes unchecked for lack of DNA. Germline V gene lookup returns CDR1 SGHRS and CDR2 YFSETQ. The CDR3 length is 15 residues. The CDR3 protein is CASSFQDSYSYEQYF. Combining the CDR3 with reference TRBV5-1 and TRBJ2-7 gives the whole variable domain KAGVTQTPRYLIKTRGQQVTLSCSPISGHRSVSWYQQTPGQGLQFLFEYFSETQRNKGNFPGRFSGRQFSNSRSEMNVSTLELGDSALYLCASSFQDSYSYEQYFGPGTRLTVT.

This sequence joins TRBV5-4 and TRBJ2-1; as DNA is missing, the TRBD2 call by TCRdb cannot be tested. This CDR3 is 15 amino acids long. Looked up from germline, CDR1 is SGHNT and CDR2 is YYREEE (reference sequence). CDR3 in amino acids: CASSFSGLLYNEQFF.

The chain is built from TRBV29-1 and TRBJ2-1; TCRdb indicates TRBD1, and absent DNA this call remains unverified. This CDR3 region has 12 residues. The germline V gene has CDR1 SQVTM and CDR2 ANQGSEA. The CDR3 loop is CSIRTVSNEQFF.

V usage is TRBV7-6 and J usage is TRBJ1-4; TCRdb designates TRBD1, a call that cannot be tested without DNA. Germline CDR1 and CDR2: SGHVS and FNYEAQ. CDR3 length: 15 amino acids. CDR3 sequence: CASSWTGGPDEKLFF.

The rearrangement uses TRBV7-2 and TRBJ1-2; TCRdb lists TRBD1, though no DNA is available to test this call. The length of the CDR3 is 14 residues. Per the germline V gene, CDR1 is SGHTA and CDR2 is FQGNSA. The CDR3 spells CASSRTGVNYGYTF.

This rearrangement joins TRBV7-3 to TRBJ2-5; TCRdb's D call, TRBD2, is unchecked because there is no DNA. The germline V gene has CDR1 SGHTA and CDR2 FQGTGA. This CDR3 contains 16 residues. CDR3 loop: CASSSGLAIDQETQYF.

The chain couples TRBV7-9 to TRBJ1-1. CDR3 length: 14 amino acids. CDR1 is SEHNR, CDR2 FQNEAQ, per germline (reference sequence). The CDR3 loop is CASSLVQRNTEAFF.

This chain's CDR3 is CATRESPGQGLHTQYF. The genes are TRBV15 and TRBJ2-3; TCRdb outputs TRBD1, but without DNA this stays unchecked. The CDR3 totals 16 residues. Germline V gene lookup returns CDR1 LNHNV and CDR2 YYDKDF (reference sequence). The full variable domain, its missing parts supplied by reference TRBV15 and TRBJ2-3, is DAMVIQNPRYQVTQFGKPVTLSCSQTLNHNVMYWYQQKSSQAPKLLFHYYDKDFNNEADTPDNFQSRRPNTSFCFLDIRSPGLGDTAMYLCATRESPGQGLHTQYFGPGTRLTVL.

This chain connects TRBV7-2 to TRBJ1-3; TCRdb picks TRBD1, but there is no DNA to check that call. The CDR3 runs to 16 residues. Germline CDR1 is SGHTA and CDR2 is FQGNSA. CDR3 sequence reads: CASSLGSAGSGNTIYF.

The gene calls are TRBV13 and TRBJ2-7; TCRdb's D call, TRBD1, is unchecked because there is no DNA. The germline CDR1 and CDR2 sequences are PRHDT and FYEKMQ (reference sequence). The CDR3 is made up of 14 amino acids. The CDR3 here is CASSIGTLLPEQYF.

This chain uses TRBV11-2 with TRBJ2-1; as DNA is missing, the TRBD1 call by TCRdb cannot be tested. Germline CDR1 SGHAT, CDR2 FQNNGV. There are 20 residues in the CDR3. CDR3 sequence: CASSLVSTYLSGQGLNEQFF.

V and J are TRBV21-1 and TRBJ2-1; checking the TCRdb D call of TRBD1 is not possible without DNA. TRBV21-1 is an annotated pseudogene. CDR3 length: 18 amino acids. CDR3 protein: CASSKEGKTGGDNNEQFF.

The chain joins TRBV27 to TRBJ1-1. CDR1 and CDR2 from the germline V gene are MNHEY and SMNVEV (reference sequence). The CDR3 is made up of 18 amino acids. Here the CDR3 reads CASSLYSGTAGINTEAFF.